Listed below are T cell receptor beta chains from one sample, sequenced in a study of T cells in tumors after PD-1 blockade. TCRdb's copy holds only in-frame clones and misses some; the assay was immunoSEQ multiplex PCR. The sample yields just under 20,000 clones, roughly 80% seen once. This sample comprised PBMCs, obtained after anti-PD-1 therapy. The receptor set was obtained from a human donor with advanced basal cell or squamous cell carcinoma (not recorded which). Both conserved end residues are part of each CDR3. A D gene is named only where the DNA matches it firmly. Where a row states a size, it is once, few, many or the class of an expanded clone; other rows omit it.

V,D,length,J,size,DNA,CDR3
TRBV4-2,TRBD2,19,TRBJ2-2,NA,TGTGCCAGCAGCCAAGATCAACTAGCGGGGGGGCCGGGCACCGGGGAGCTGTTTTTT,CASSQDQLAGGPGTGELFF
TRBV6-5,TRBD1,14,TRBJ1-5,NA,TGTGCCAGCAGCGGTACAGGGGGCGGTCAGCCCCAGCATTTT,CASSGTGGGQPQHF
TRBV21-1,NA,10,TRBJ2-3,NA,TGTGCCGCCAGGGGGCGCACGCAGTATTTT,CAARGRTQYF
TRBV18,NA,13,TRBJ2-5,NA,TGTGCCAGCTCACCAAACAGACAAGAGACCCAGTACTTC,CASSPNRQETQYF
TRBV27,NA,13,TRBJ1-2,NA,TGTGCCAGCAGGCAGGCCGGGCACTATGGCTACACCTTC,CASRQAGHYGYTF
TRBV4-1,NA,14,TRBJ1-1,large,TGCGCCAGCAGCTGGGACGTTATGAACACTGAAGCTTTCTTT,CASSWDVMNTEAFF
TRBV5-1,NA,15,TRBJ1-1,NA,TGCGCCAGCAGCCCCGTGGGGACACCGAACACTGAAGCTTTCTTT,CASSPVGTPNTEAFF
TRBV2,NA,18,TRBJ2-6,few,TGTGCCAGCAGGGTTGGGGGTGCTAATCCTCTGGGGACCAACGTCCTGACTTTC,CASRVGGANPLGTNVLTF
TRBV18,TRBD1,15,TRBJ1-2,NA,TGTGCCAGCTCCACAATCCGGACAGGGGCGCGTGGCTACACCTTC,CASSTIRTGARGYTF
TRBV19,NA,12,TRBJ2-1,NA,TGTGCCAGTAGTAATGCAGGGAATGAGCAGTTCTTC,CASSNAGNEQFF
TRBV28,NA,19,TRBJ2-7,NA,TGTGCCAGCAGTTTCCTCCGATCCATAGGGTACAGGATAGGATACGAGCAGTACTTC,CASSFLRSIGYRIGYEQYF
TRBV6-5,NA,14,TRBJ2-7,NA,TGTGCCAGCACCCCTTTACGGGGGTTAGGCGAGCAGTACTTC,CASTPLRGLGEQYF
TRBV6-6,NA,14,TRBJ2-2,NA,TGTGCCAGCAGTTACCAGCCAATCACCGGGGAGCTGTTTTTT,CASSYQPITGELFF
TRBV28,TRBD1,17,TRBJ1-5,NA,TGTGCCAGCAGCACCCGGCGAGGACAGGGGGCAAATCAGCCCCAGCATTTT,CASSTRRGQGANQPQHF
TRBV27,NA,11,TRBJ2-7,NA,TGTGCCAGCAGTTACGGCTACGAGCAGTACTTC,CASSYGYEQYF
TRBV4-1,NA,13,TRBJ2-7,NA,TGCGCCAGCAGCCAAGTAGGGGGCTACGAGCAGTACTTC,CASSQVGGYEQYF
TRBV4-1,NA,15,TRBJ2-6,NA,TGCGCCAGCAGTCCCAGGGCCTCGGGGGCCAACGTCCTGACTTTC,CASSPRASGANVLTF
TRBV4-2,TRBD2,15,TRBJ2-2,NA,TGTGCCAGCAGCCAAGATTGGGCGGGAGTAGGGGAGCTGTTTTTT,CASSQDWAGVGELFF
TRBV28,NA,16,TRBJ2-7,NA,TGTGCCAGCAGTTCCCAAGGACCGATCCAATCTTACGAGCAGTACTTC,CASSSQGPIQSYEQYF
TRBV5-1,NA,18,TRBJ2-6,few,TGCGCCAGCAGCTGGACCGGGACATTCCTCTCTGGGGCCAACGTCCTGACTTTC,CASSWTGTFLSGANVLTF
TRBV7-8,NA,15,TRBJ2-7,NA,TGTGCCAGCAGCTTAGCGCCTGCAGGGGGGTACGAGCAGTACTTC,CASSLAPAGGYEQYF
TRBV15,TRBD1,15,TRBJ2-1,NA,TGTGCCACCAGCAGAGGCCTGGGACAGGCCAATGAGCAGTTCTTC,CATSRGLGQANEQFF
TRBV28,NA,11,TRBJ1-1,NA,TGTGCCAGCAGTTGGCCAGGGGAAGCTTTCTTT,CASSWPGEAFF
TRBV2,NA,14,TRBJ2-5,NA,TGTGCCAGCAGATACTTGACAGAGAGGGAGACCCAGTACTTC,CASRYLTERETQYF
TRBV28,TRBD2,16,TRBJ2-3,once,TGTGCCAGCAGTCATCCTAGCGGGACTAGCACAGATACGCAGTATTTT,CASSHPSGTSTDTQYF
TRBV28,TRBD2,17,TRBJ2-1,medium-sized,TGTGCCAGCAGGCCCATGACTAGCGGGAGTATATGGAATGAGCAGTTCTTC,CASRPMTSGSIWNEQFF
TRBV9,NA,14,TRBJ1-5,NA,TGTGCCAGCAGCGCCTTGGACAGCGGGCAGCCCCAGCATTTT,CASSALDSGQPQHF
TRBV19,NA,16,TRBJ1-5,NA,TGTGCCAGTAGCCCCTTAGATCGGGGGAGCAATCAGCCCCAGCATTTT,CASSPLDRGSNQPQHF
TRBV4-2,NA,15,TRBJ1-1,NA,TGTGCCAGCAGCCAAGATAGGTGGAGCTGGGCTGAAGCTTTCTTT,CASSQDRWSWAEAFF
TRBV7-3,NA,17,TRBJ2-5,NA,TGTGCCAGCAGCTTAGGAGTAAGAGCGGTGGTGACGGAGACCCAGTACTTC,CASSLGVRAVVTETQYF
TRBV4-2,NA,15,TRBJ2-1,NA,TGTGCCAGCACTCCCGGACCCTCCACCCGGGATGAGCAGTTCTTC,CASTPGPSTRDEQFF
TRBV6-5,NA,14,TRBJ1-1,NA,TGTGCCAGCAGTTACACGGGTAAGGTGAGTGAAGCTTTCTTT,CASSYTGKVSEAFF
TRBV2,NA,14,TRBJ2-1,NA,TGTGCCAGCAGTAGCGGTCCCCTTAGGGATGAGCAGTTCTTC,CASSSGPLRDEQFF
TRBV7-2,NA,15,TRBJ1-5,NA,TGTGCCAGCAGCAGTAGACGGGGTAGCAATCAGCCCCAGCATTTT,CASSSRRGSNQPQHF
TRBV6-4,NA,14,TRBJ2-1,NA,TGTGCCAGCAGTGACGGAAACAGGTACAGTGAGCAGTTCTTC,CASSDGNRYSEQFF
TRBV14,NA,14,TRBJ1-6,NA,TGTGCCAGCAGCCAGTCCGGATACAATTCACCCCTCCACTTT,CASSQSGYNSPLHF
TRBV29-1,TRBD2,14,TRBJ2-1,once,TGCAGCGTTAGTGTAGCGGGAGGGGCGGGTGAGCAGTTCTTC,CSVSVAGGAGEQFF
TRBV27,NA,15,TRBJ2-1,NA,TGTGCCAGCAGTTTACAGACCGACAGTCGGAATGAGCAGTTCTTC,CASSLQTDSRNEQFF
TRBV6-1,NA,18,TRBJ2-6,NA,TGTGCCAGCAGTGAATTCGGCGGGTCGGTCTCTGGGGCCAACGTCCTGACTTTC,CASSEFGGSVSGANVLTF
TRBV2,TRBD1,13,TRBJ1-2,medium-sized,TGTGCCGGCGGGACAGGGGGGACTAATGGCTACACCTTC,CAGGTGGTNGYTF
TRBV15,NA,14,TRBJ2-2,NA,TGTGCCACCAGCAGAGATGGGCACGCCGGGGAGCTGTTTTTT,CATSRDGHAGELFF
TRBV29-1,TRBD1,15,TRBJ2-2,NA,TGCAGCGTTGAAGTCCCAGGGGGCAAAGTCGGGGAGCTGTTTTTT,CSVEVPGGKVGELFF
TRBV7-9,NA,14,TRBJ2-7,NA,TGTGCCAGCAGCTTAACGGACCCTATGAATGAGCAGTACTTC,CASSLTDPMNEQYF
TRBV7-2,NA,13,TRBJ2-2,NA,TGTGCCAGCAGCTTAGTCCTCACCGGGGAGCTGTTTTTT,CASSLVLTGELFF
TRBV27,NA,13,TRBJ2-7,NA,TGTGCCAGCAGTCGGGACCGCATCGGCGAGCAGTACTTC,CASSRDRIGEQYF
TRBV28,TRBD2,14,TRBJ2-5,NA,TGTGCCAGCAGTTTGCCAGCGGGAGGCGAGACCCAGTACTTC,CASSLPAGGETQYF
TRBV6-2/TRBV6-3,TRBD1,15,TRBJ1-2,once,TGTGCCAGCAGTTACACCTTGACAGGGAACTATGGCTACACCTTC,CASSYTLTGNYGYTF
TRBV6-5,NA,11,TRBJ1-1,NA,TGTGCCAGCCGAGGGGACACTGAAGCTTTCTTT,CASRGDTEAFF
TRBV6-6,TRBD1,16,TRBJ2-2,once,TGTGCCAGCAGTTCCCGGACAGGAAAAAACACCGGGGAGCTGTTTTTT,CASSSRTGKNTGELFF
TRBV30,TRBD1,16,TRBJ2-7,NA,TGTGCCTGGAGTGGGAGGGACAGGGTTCACGTCTACGAGCAGTACTTC,CAWSGRDRVHVYEQYF
TRBV2,NA,13,TRBJ1-5,few,TGTGCCAGCGGGGGCTTGGGCAATCAGCCCCAGCATTTT,CASGGLGNQPQHF
TRBV7-9,NA,17,TRBJ1-4,NA,TGTGCCAGCAGCCCGAATCGGTTGGGGGCAACTAATGAAAAACTGTTTTTT,CASSPNRLGATNEKLFF
TRBV24-1,TRBD1,17,TRBJ2-1,few,TGTGCCACCAGTGATCGGTCTGCCCGACAGGGTCGGAATGAGCAGTTCTTC,CATSDRSARQGRNEQFF
TRBV11-3,TRBD1,17,TRBJ2-6,NA,TGTGCCAGCAGCTCGGGACAGGGGGAGACTGGGGCCAACGTCCTGACTTTC,CASSSGQGETGANVLTF